This TCR beta chain was identified in a study of vaccination effects on CD4 cells after COVID-19. Study findings and constraints: By a late point after vaccination, infection- and vaccine-induced clones had shrunk markedly through clonal contraction.

Comment on this clone: Its antigen remains unidentified.

With 1 base removed from V and 4 bases from J, the gap between germline ends came to 14 bases. CDR1 is LNHDA and CDR2 is SQIVND in the germline V gene (reference sequence). This CDR3 is 16 amino acids long. Under the ViraFEST assay, PBMC were stimulated with viral peptide pools so that antigen-specific CD4+ T cells expanded. Sequencing was performed afterwards. A 10-day culture period preceded the isolation of CD4+ T cells. Nucleocapsid antibody tests were negative, and the vaccine recipients had no prior SARS-CoV-2 infection. Half the medium was swapped for IL-2 medium on days 3 and 7. Sequencing was performed with immunoSEQ multiplex PCR; in TCRdb, only in-frame clones are kept and a portion is missing. The table has tens of thousands of clones, 65% to 75% seen once.

V is TRBV19 and J is TRBJ1-5; D perhaps matches TRBD1 (5 bases). This receptor was identified in a human donor who received a COVID-19 vaccine. The sequencing used CD4+ T cells from PBMCs cultured with HCoV-NL63 spike peptides, collected before COVID-19 vaccination. The CDR3 region is CASSIVEGIVNQPQHF. CDR3 DNA sequence: TGTGCCAGTAGTATAGTGGAGGGGATAGTAAATCAGCCCCAGCATTTT.